The 13 T cell receptor beta chains given below trace back to one sample, sequenced in a study of follicular helper T cells after annual influenza vaccination. As to time point: 2015-2016 season, pre-vaccination. The assay was immunoSEQ multiplex PCR, and TCRdb's table has in-frame clones only and misses some. Of about 5,600 clones listed, roughly 82% are singletons. The sample was CXCR5- memory CD4+ T cells sorted from blood, taken on the day of influenza vaccination. These receptors were collected from an adult who received the influenza vaccine.

This clone has only a few counts. V usage is TRBV28 and J usage is TRBJ1-5; 7 bases align to TRBD1. V dropped 5 bases and J dropped 4; count of bases not matched to a gene: 5. Germline values: CDR1 MDHEN, CDR2 SYDVKM. The CDR3 is 14 residues long. The CDR3, as DNA: TGTGCCAGCAGTAGGATACAGGGGAATCAGCCCCAGCATTTT. Translation gives CASSRIQGNQPQHF.

The J gene is TRBJ1-3, the V gene TRBV7-9; D might be TRBD1 (6 bases). V lost 3 bases, J lost 3 bases, and 12 bases lay in between. Per germline, CDR1 SEHNR and CDR2 FQNEAQ (reference sequence). The CDR3 extends over 15 amino acids. CDR3 in DNA: TGTGCCAGCAGCTTCGGGGGGGCTGATGGAAACACCATATATTTT. Encoded protein: CASSFGGADGNTIYF.

This sequence joins TRBV6-5 and TRBJ2-7; 10 bases map to TRBD2. Germline V gene sequence: CDR1 MNHEY, CDR2 SVGAGI. The CDR3 consists of 15 residues. V was clipped by 6 bases and J by 4 bases; unmatched bases: 9. The CDR3 spells CASRKQLAGKYEQYF. The CDR3 DNA follows: TGTGCCAGCAGGAAACAACTAGCGGGGAAGTACGAGCAGTACTTC.

This clone was counted a few times. J is TRBJ2-1 and V is TRBV29-1; D may be TRBD2 (7 bases). The V end lost 2 bases, the J end lost 8 bases, and 22 bases lay between the germline ends. Germline V CDR1 and CDR2: SQVTM, ANQGSEA. This CDR3 is built from 16 residues. CDR3 residues: CSVERVSGGAFDEQFF. CDR3 nucleotide sequence: TGCAGCGTTGAAAGGGTATCGGGGGGCGCATTCGATGAGCAGTTCTTC.

The chain combines TRBV5-6 with TRBJ1-1, with D unresolved. The CDR3 has 13 amino acids. V was pared by 4 bases and J by 9 bases, with 16 bases between. Germline CDR1 reads SGHDT; CDR2 reads YYEEEE. The CDR3 protein is CASSPNGVGKAFF. The CDR3 DNA sequence: TGTGCCAGCAGCCCTAACGGGGTCGGCAAAGCTTTCTTT. The entire variable domain, with the rest obtained from reference TRBV5-6 and TRBJ1-1, is as follows: DAGVTQSPTHLIKTRGQQVTLRCSPKSGHDTVSWYQQALGQGPQFIFQYYEEEERQRGNFPDRFSGHQFPNYSSELNVNALLLGDSALYLCASSPNGVGKAFFGQGTRLTVV.

The V and J genes are TRBV5-1 and TRBJ2-5; D ambiguous. Germline V CDR1 and CDR2: SGHRS, YFSETQ. The CDR3 contains 13 residues. Trimming took 2 bases from V and 1 from J, leaving 6 bases between them. The CDR3 is CASSFSSQETQYF. The CDR3, as DNA: TGCGCCAGCAGCTTTAGCAGCCAAGAGACCCAGTACTTC.

The rearrangement links TRBV4-1 to TRBJ2-1; 9 bases match TRBD2. This CDR3 region has 17 residues. V lost 4 bases, J lost 4 bases, and 11 bases stayed unmatched. CDR1 and CDR2 from the germline V gene are MGHRA and YSYEKL. The CDR3 loop reads CASSPDDGLAGYNEQFF. CDR3 sequence (DNA): TGCGCCAGCAGCCCCGACGACGGGCTAGCGGGGTACAATGAGCAGTTCTTC.

This clone was counted between two and nine times. This rearrangement joins TRBV5-6 to TRBJ1-2; tentatively, D is TRBD1 (6 bases). This CDR3 spans 13 amino acids. V dropped 4 bases and J dropped 4 bases, with 11 bases sitting between them. Germline loops: CDR1 SGHDT, CDR2 YYEEEE. CDR3 nucleotide sequence: TGTGCCAGCAGCCCAGGGGACCGCTATGGCTACACCTTC. It yields the protein CASSPGDRYGYTF.

V gene TRBV2 combines with J gene TRBJ2-3, with D hard to call. Per the germline V gene, CDR1 is SNHLY and CDR2 is FYNNEI. With 6 bases removed from V and 1 base from J, the gap between germline ends came to 5 bases. This CDR3 region has 12 residues. The CDR3 reads CASSTRTDTQYF. CDR3 DNA sequence: TGTGCCAGCAGCACCCGCACAGATACGCAGTATTTT.

For the CDR3, the DNA is TGTGCCAGTAGTCCCACCTGGGCAGGGGGCTCCTACGAGCAGTACTTC. It specifies CASSPTWAGGSYEQYF. The gene calls are TRBV19 and TRBJ2-7; 7 bases are a match to TRBD1. CDR3 length: 16 amino acids. Looked up from germline, CDR1 is LNHDA and CDR2 is SQIVND (reference sequence). Trimming removed 5 bases from V and 0 bases from J; junction bases left unmatched: 10.

The V gene is TRBV9, the J gene TRBJ1-3; 9 nucleotides agree with TRBD1. Germline V gives CDR1 SGDLS, CDR2 YYNGEE. After removal of 0 bases from V and 9 bases from J, the junction contained 4 bases not matched to a gene. The CDR3 loop spans 14 amino acids. In nucleotides, the CDR3 is TGTGCCAGCAGCGTAGGGGGGACAGGGAGCACCATATATTTT. Its protein product is CASSVGGTGSTIYF.

In its sample, this clone was seen once. The rearrangement links TRBV4-2 to TRBJ2-5, with 15 bases matching TRBD2. J was trimmed by 5 bases and V by 0 bases; bases with no gene match: 19. CDR3 length: 22 amino acids. Per germline, CDR1 LGHNA and CDR2 YNFKEQ. CDR3 nucleotide sequence: TGTGCCAGCAGCCAAGATAAGGGGTTGGGACAGGGACTAGCGGGGGGCCGGGAGACCCAGTACTTC. Residues: CASSQDKGLGQGLAGGRETQYF.

This clone was recorded once. The V and J genes are TRBV4-2 and TRBJ2-7, with a weak D call TRBD2 (5 bases). Between the trimmed V and J ends, which lost 0 bases and 2 bases, there was a span of 14 bases. The CDR3 has 16 amino acids. Germline CDR1 is LGHNA and CDR2 is YNFKEQ. In DNA form, the CDR3 reads TGTGCCAGCAGCCAAGAGGAGAGAGGGTCAACCTACGAGCAGTACTTC. Encoded protein: CASSQEERGSTYEQYF.